The 17 T cell receptor beta chains given below trace back to one sample, sequenced in a study of blood T cell repertoires in COVID-19. Sequencing was performed with immunoSEQ multiplex PCR; in TCRdb, only in-frame clones are kept and a portion is missing. Among 150,000 to 250,000 clones, roughly three quarters were seen once, and the ten largest hold less than 7%. The material sequenced was peripheral blood. The receptors here all came from a middle-aged woman with COVID-19, enrolled during active disease.

The V gene is TRBV5-6, the J gene TRBJ1-6; D is unclear. With 0 bases removed from V and 7 bases from J, the gap between germline ends came to 11 bases. This CDR3 spans 15 amino acids. Germline CDR1 reads SGHDT; CDR2 reads YYEEEE. The CDR3 loop reads CASSLVAVRNSPLHF. The DNA for the CDR3 is TGTGCCAGCAGCTTGGTGGCAGTGAGGAATTCACCCCTCCACTTT.

V is TRBV6-5 and J is TRBJ2-7, with no clear D. V gave up 6 bases and J gave up 1 base, with 16 bases separating them. Germline V gene sequence: CDR1 MNHEY, CDR2 SVGAGI. The CDR3 extends over 15 amino acids. The DNA of the CDR3 is TGTGCCAGCAGCCGCGCCCGGAGTGGATCCTACGAGCAGTACTTC. This encodes CASSRARSGSYEQYF.

This clone was observed once. The CDR3 here is CASSPGQHQETQYF. The DNA of the CDR3 is TGTGCCAGCTCACCAGGACAGCACCAAGAGACCCAGTACTTC. V and J are TRBV18 and TRBJ2-5, with D possibly TRBD1 on 6 matching bases. The germline gives CDR1 KGHSH, CDR2 LQKENI. V dropped 2 bases and J dropped 0 bases, with 7 bases sitting between them. This CDR3 is built from 14 residues.

This chain connects TRBV5-1 to TRBJ2-1, with D perhaps matching TRBD1 (6 bases). V lost 5 bases and J 7 bases, leaving 19 bases between the germline ends. The CDR3 is made up of 15 amino acids. Germline CDR1 reads SGHRS; CDR2 reads YFSETQ. The CDR3 region has the DNA TGCGCCAGCAGTTGGGTGGGCAGGGGAGCTAATGAGCAGTTCTTC. This gives the protein CASSWVGRGANEQFF.

The J gene is TRBJ2-7, the V gene TRBV10-1; no reliable D call. With 1 base removed from V and 3 bases from J, the gap between germline ends came to 10 bases. The CDR3 runs 14 residues. Germline V gives CDR1 WNHNN, CDR2 SYGVQD (reference sequence). CDR3 DNA sequence: TGCGCCAGCAGTGAGTTTTCGAGGAGCTACGAGCAGTACTTC. It encodes CASSEFSRSYEQYF.

The genes are TRBV5-1 and TRBJ2-7; TRBD2 agrees at 8 bases. The CDR3 runs 18 residues. Germline CDR1 is SGHRS and CDR2 is YFSETQ. V lost 3 bases to trimming and J lost 6 bases; unmatched junction nucleotides: 20. In nucleotides, the CDR3 is TGCGCCAGCAGCTCCATGAGCCCCGCGCGGGGGGCAACGTCCGAGCAGTACTTC. It codes for CASSSMSPARGATSEQYF.

The genes are TRBV5-1 and TRBJ1-1, with a weak D call TRBD1 (5 bases). The CDR3 has 16 residues. Looked up from germline, CDR1 is SGHRS and CDR2 is YFSETQ. Trimming stripped 4 bases from V and 1 base from J, with 17 bases between. CDR3 sequence (DNA): TGCGCCAGCAGCCCCGTCGGGGGGGGAACGAACACTGAAGCTTTCTTT. It encodes CASSPVGGGTNTEAFF.

The gene calls are TRBV5-1 and TRBJ2-2; D may be TRBD1 (6 bases). V was cut by 0 bases and J by 3 bases, with 12 bases left in between. This CDR3 region has 16 residues. Germline V CDR1 and CDR2: SGHRS, YFSETQ. CDR3: CASSLAPQGDTGELFF. CDR3 nucleotide sequence: TGCGCCAGCAGCTTGGCCCCACAGGGCGACACCGGGGAGCTGTTTTTT.

The V gene is TRBV14, the J gene TRBJ2-3; 12 bases are a match to TRBD2. The CDR3 contains 19 residues. Germline assignment: CDR1 SGHDN and CDR2 FVKESK. V shed 2 bases, J shed 1 base, and the junction held 10 bases outside the gene matches. CDR3 coding DNA: TGTGCCAGCAGCCAACTAGCGGGAGGGCCCATTTCTGGCACAGATACGCAGTATTTT. Translated: CASSQLAGGPISGTDTQYF.

The rearrangement uses TRBV27 and TRBJ1-2; 9 bases map to TRBD1. With V trimmed by 3 bases and J by 4 bases, 15 bases remained unmatched. The CDR3 is 18 residues long. The germline CDR1 and CDR2 sequences are MNHEY and SMNVEV (reference sequence). CDR3 DNA: TGTGCCAGCAGTTTCAGGGGACAGGGAGCTCTCGCCGGCTATGGCTACACCTTC. This encodes CASSFRGQGALAGYGYTF.

This chain connects TRBV18 to TRBJ2-7, with a weak D call TRBD2 (5 bases). Germline values: CDR1 KGHSH, CDR2 LQKENI. Trimming cost V 0 bases and J 7 bases, with 16 bases left between them. The CDR3 has 15 amino acids. The CDR3 DNA is TGTGCCAGCTCACCACCGGCTAGCTCTGGGTTGGAGCAGTACTTC. Amino acid sequence: CASSPPASSGLEQYF.

J is TRBJ2-7 and V is TRBV7-2, with 7 positions matching TRBD2. CDR1 is SGHTA, CDR2 FQGNSA, per germline. The trim removed 4 bases at V and 5 bases at J, leaving 8 bases unmatched. CDR3 length equals 14 residues. The CDR3: CASSSPTSSNEQYF. CDR3 nucleotide sequence: TGTGCCAGCAGCTCACCGACTAGCTCAAACGAGCAGTACTTC.

The chain is built from TRBV5-6 and TRBJ2-2; D is perhaps TRBD2 (6 bases). The CDR3 is 17 amino acids. The germline gives CDR1 SGHDT, CDR2 YYEEEE. The V and J ends lost 2 bases and 4 bases respectively, with 18 bases between them. The CDR3 DNA reads as TGTGCCAGCAGCTTTCCCGCCTCTAGCGATAGCACCGGGGAGCTGTTTTTT. It codes for CASSFPASSDSTGELFF. Combining the CDR3 with reference TRBV5-6 and TRBJ2-2 gives the whole variable domain DAGVTQSPTHLIKTRGQQVTLRCSPKSGHDTVSWYQQALGQGPQFIFQYYEEEERQRGNFPDRFSGHQFPNYSSELNVNALLLGDSALYLCASSFPASSDSTGELFFGEGSRLTVL.

CDR3 sequence (DNA): TGCGCCAGCAGTCAAAAGTGCTCAACGGGACTAGGGGTTTCCTACGAGCAGTACTTC. It encodes CASSQKCSTGLGVSYEQYF. V is TRBV23-1 and J is TRBJ2-7; 8 bases map to TRBD2. TRBV23-1 is an open reading frame, and its role is uncertain. J gave up 1 base and V 2 bases, and 16 bases lay outside the gene matches. The CDR3 contains 19 residues.

This clone has only one observation. V and J are TRBV3-1 (or the pseudogene TRBV3-2) and TRBJ2-7; no definite D call. Germline loops: CDR1 LGHDT, CDR2 YNNKEL (reference sequence). There are 11 residues in the CDR3. V was shortened by 2 bases and J by 5 bases, with 4 bases between the two germline ends. Here the CDR3 DNA reads TGTGCCAGCAGCCAACTTAACGAGCAGTACTTC. Its protein is CASSQLNEQYF.

In its sample, this clone was seen once. The CDR3 reads CASSVDWADNSPLHF. CDR3 DNA sequence: TGTGCCAGCAGCGTAGATTGGGCCGATAATTCACCCCTCCACTTT. The chain employs TRBV9 and TRBJ1-6, with D uncertain. V was shortened by 0 bases and J by 5 bases, with 9 bases between the two germline ends. The germline CDR1 and CDR2 sequences are SGDLS and YYNGEE. CDR3 length equals 15 residues. Together with reference TRBV9 and TRBJ1-6, the CDR3 gives the full variable domain: DSGVTQTPKHLITATGQRVTLRCSPRSGDLSVYWYQQSLDQGLQFLIQYYNGEERAKGNILERFSAQQFPDLHSELNLSSLELGDSALYFCASSVDWADNSPLHFGNGTRLTVT.

This clone was recorded only once. Written as DNA, the CDR3 is TGTGCCACCAGTAACAGCAATCGGGAGCAGTACTTC. Translating gives CATSNSNREQYF. V is TRBV24-1 and J is TRBJ2-7; D unclear. CDR1 KGHDR and CDR2 SFDVKD come from the germline V gene. Trimming stripped 6 bases from V and 7 bases from J, with 12 bases between. The CDR3 is 12 residues long.